This T cell receptor beta chain was identified during a study of T-cell memory formation after mild COVID-19. Findings and caveats of the study: Some SARS-CoV-2-responding clones were already detected in memory before infection. Clonal second-wave expansions that peaked on day 37 had unconfirmed SARS-CoV-2 specificity. Contracting CD8+ clones were enriched in EMRA, CD4+ mainly in CM and EM.

TCRdb reanalysed the 5' RACE reads using MiXCR and keeps one entry per CDR3 protein. The profile covers roughly 40,000 distinct CDR3 sequences, with approximately 7% appearing a single time and 1.4% taken by the ten largest. V lost 1 base and J 4 bases, leaving 10 bases between the germline ends. CDR3 length equals 14 residues. A few counts support this clonotype. What it recognizes is unknown. The clonotype was recovered from a man between 18 and 35 years old who had mild COVID-19 (a few samples of this study predate the infection). Cell type and time point are not known. Sequenced input: PBMCs or a T cell subset sorted from them (not recorded which). This rearrangement joins TRBV12-3 or TRBV12-4 to TRBJ1-2; D is possibly TRBD1 (6 bases). Here the CDR3 DNA reads TGTGCCAGCAGTTTAGACAGGGCGGCCTATGGCTACACCTTC. Translated, it gives CASSLDRAAYGYTF.